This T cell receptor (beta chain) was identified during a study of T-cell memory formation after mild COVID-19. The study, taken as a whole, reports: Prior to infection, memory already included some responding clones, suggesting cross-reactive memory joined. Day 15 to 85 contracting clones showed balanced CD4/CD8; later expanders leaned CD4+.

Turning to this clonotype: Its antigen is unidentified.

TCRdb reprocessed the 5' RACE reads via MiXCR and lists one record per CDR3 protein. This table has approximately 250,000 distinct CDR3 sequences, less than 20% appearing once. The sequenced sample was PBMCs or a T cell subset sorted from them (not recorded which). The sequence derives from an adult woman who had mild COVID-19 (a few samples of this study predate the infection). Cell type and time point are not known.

The CDR3 loop reads CASSIDSRNQPQHF. CDR3 sequence (DNA): TGTGCCAGTAGTATAGACAGCCGGAATCAGCCCCAGCATTTT. V and J are TRBV19 and TRBJ1-5; D gene unclear. Looked up from germline, CDR1 is LNHDA and CDR2 is SQIVND (reference sequence). V lost 0 bases and J lost 4, with 7 bases in between. The CDR3 has 14 amino acids. Filled out from reference TRBV19 and TRBJ1-5, the complete variable domain reads DGGITQSPKYLFRKEGQNVTLSCEQNLNHDAMYWYRQDPGQGLRLIYYSQIVNDFQKGDIAEGYSVSREKKESFPLTVTSAQKNPTAFYLCASSIDSRNQPQHFGDGTRLSIL.